The clone carrying this T cell receptor (beta chain) came up a few times. The entry originates in a study of blood T cell repertoires in COVID-19. Study in general: The United States, Italy and Spain provided the acute and convalescent COVID-19 samples.

In the original processing: The assay estimated nucleated cells by amplifying reference gene primers. Sequencing was performed with immunoSEQ multiplex PCR; in TCRdb, only in-frame clones are kept and a portion is missing. The DNA was the basis for D and trimming; V, J and clone size are from that table. The repertoire holds roughly 100,000 clones, 75% to 90% seen once, with 15% in the top ten. This clonotype was obtained from a man aged 45 to 65 with acute or convalescent COVID-19. Sequencing was done on a sample of peripheral blood.

CDR3 nucleotides: TGCAGCGTTGAGAGGCAGTCACTCAACTATGGCTACACCTTC. This codes for CSVERQSLNYGYTF. V is TRBV29-1 and J is TRBJ1-2; D remains ambiguous. Trimming pared 3 bases from V and 2 bases from J, leaving 13 bases between. The CDR3 spans 14 residues. Germline assignment: CDR1 SQVTM and CDR2 ANQGSEA.